This T cell receptor beta chain was recorded in a study of blood T cell repertoires in COVID-19. The repertoire was sequenced with immunoSEQ multiplex PCR; TCRdb's copy has only in-frame clones and lacks some. The sample records some 380,000 clones, 88% being singletons. V was trimmed by 1 base and J by 11 bases, leaving 20 bases between them. The CDR3 has 15 amino acids. Germline V gene sequence: CDR1 MGHRA, CDR2 YSYEKL. The chain combines TRBV4-1 with TRBJ1-1; TRBD1 is a possible D gene (5 bases). Sequencing input: PBMCs or T cells enriched from blood (not recorded which). The clonotype was recovered from a middle-aged woman with acute COVID-19. This CDR3 reads CASSQVFGQGDRAFF. Written as DNA, the CDR3 is TGCGCCAGCAGCCAAGTTTTTGGGCAGGGTGATAGGGCTTTCTTT.